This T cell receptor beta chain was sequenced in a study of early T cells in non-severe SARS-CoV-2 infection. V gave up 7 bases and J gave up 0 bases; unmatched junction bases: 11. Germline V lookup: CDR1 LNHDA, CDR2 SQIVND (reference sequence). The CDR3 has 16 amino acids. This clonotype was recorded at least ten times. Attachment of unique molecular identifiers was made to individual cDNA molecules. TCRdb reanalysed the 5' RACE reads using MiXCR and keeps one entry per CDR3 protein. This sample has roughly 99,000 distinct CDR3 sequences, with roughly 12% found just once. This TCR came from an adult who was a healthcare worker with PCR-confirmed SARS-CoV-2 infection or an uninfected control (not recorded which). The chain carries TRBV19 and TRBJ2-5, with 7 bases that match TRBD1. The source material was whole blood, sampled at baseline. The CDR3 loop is CASTQRGRQNQETQYF. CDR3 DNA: TGTGCCAGTACTCAAAGGGGGCGGCAGAACCAAGAGACCCAGTACTTC.